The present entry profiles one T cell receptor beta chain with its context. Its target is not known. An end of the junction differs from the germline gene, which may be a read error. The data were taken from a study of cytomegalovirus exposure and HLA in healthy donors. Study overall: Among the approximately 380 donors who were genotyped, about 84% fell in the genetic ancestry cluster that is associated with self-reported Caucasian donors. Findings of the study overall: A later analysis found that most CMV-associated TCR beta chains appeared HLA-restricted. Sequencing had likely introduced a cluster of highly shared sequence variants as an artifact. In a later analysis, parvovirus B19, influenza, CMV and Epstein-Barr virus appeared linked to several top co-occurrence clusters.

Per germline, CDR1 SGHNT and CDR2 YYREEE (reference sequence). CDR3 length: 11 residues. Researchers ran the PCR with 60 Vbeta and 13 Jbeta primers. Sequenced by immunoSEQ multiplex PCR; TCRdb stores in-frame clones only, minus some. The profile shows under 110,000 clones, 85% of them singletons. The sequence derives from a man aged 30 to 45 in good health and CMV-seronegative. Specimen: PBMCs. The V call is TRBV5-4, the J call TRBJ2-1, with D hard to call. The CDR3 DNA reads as TGTGCCAGCAGCGTGAGGAGCGTAGTTATCTTC. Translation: CASSVRSVVIF.